A single sample gave rise to the 17 T cell receptor beta chains below, sequenced in a study of T cell repertoires in cytomegalovirus infection. Their specific antigens are unknown. Using its own MiXCR run on the reads, TCRdb lists one record per CDR3 protein. The repertoire includes 800,000 to 950,000 distinct CDR3 sequences, approximately 30% of them detected once, and roughly 12% sits in the top ten. The input for sequencing was cultured CD8+ T cells from PBMCs, taken from culture after CMV antigen stimulation. The receptors originated from a human donor in good health (CMV status not recorded). Some clones in this sample may be carry-over from other donors' samples.

This clonotype occurred a few times. The chain combines TRBV12-3 or TRBV12-4 with TRBJ2-5; a possible D gene is TRBD2 (6 bases). This CDR3 comprises 14 residues. Deletions cut 1 base from V and 4 bases from J, with 10 bases between. The CDR3 nucleotides are TGTGCCAGCAGTTTAGAGGCGGGGAGAGAGACCCAGTACTTC. Translation gives CASSLEAGRETQYF.

This clonotype came up a few times. The J gene is TRBJ1-1, the V gene TRBV14; a possible D gene is TRBD1 (6 bases). V was cut by 5 bases and J by 5 bases, with 15 bases left in between. This CDR3 contains 14 residues. Germline CDR1 is SGHDN and CDR2 is FVKESK. DNA for the CDR3: TGTGCCAGCAGCGACCGGGACATTAGGACTGAAGCTTTCTTT. Protein product: CASSDRDIRTEAFF.

V gene TRBV27 combines with J gene TRBJ2-2; TRBD2 aligns across 12 bases. This CDR3 spans 17 amino acids. The J segment lost 1 base and the V segment lost 5 bases, leaving 5 bases of the junction unmatched. From germline, CDR1 is MNHEY and CDR2 SMNVEV (reference sequence). As DNA, the CDR3 is TGTGCCAGCAGTGGACTAGCGGGACCCTTGAACACCGGGGAGCTGTTTTTT. It codes for CASSGLAGPLNTGELFF.

This clonotype was seen a handful of times. This chain links TRBV10-3 with TRBJ2-7; TRBD1 agrees at 8 bases. The V and J ends lost 9 bases and 2 bases, in that order; junction bases with no gene match: 9. Germline V lookup: CDR1 ENHRY, CDR2 SYGVKD. The CDR3 has 14 amino acids. CDR3 amino acids: CAMGGGQGAYEQYF. The CDR3 bases are TGTGCCATGGGGGGCGGACAGGGAGCCTACGAGCAGTACTTC.

This clonotype was detected ten times or more. The J gene is TRBJ2-1, the V gene TRBV7-8, with TRBD2 as a possible D gene (6 bases). From germline, CDR1 is SGHVS and CDR2 FQNEAQ. This CDR3 is 13 amino acids long. The germline V and J ends were trimmed by 4 bases and 7 bases, with 11 bases remaining between them. In DNA form, the CDR3 reads TGTGCCAGCAGCTCCGGGGGTGCAAATGAGCAGTTCTTC. Residues: CASSSGGANEQFF. Filled out from reference TRBV7-8 and TRBJ2-1, the complete variable domain reads GAGVSQSPRYKVAKRGQDVALRCDPISGHVSLFWYQQALGQGPEFLTYFQNEAQLDKSGLPSDRFFAERPEGSVSTLKIQRTQQEDSAVYLCASSSGGANEQFFGPGTRLTVL.

The V call is TRBV12-3 or TRBV12-4, the J call TRBJ2-3, with a weak D call TRBD2 (5 bases). V shed 6 bases and J shed 6 bases, with 19 bases lying between them. The length of the CDR3 is 15 residues. In DNA form, the CDR3 reads TGTGCCAGCAGCCCGACGGGGTTCGAAGCGGATACGCAGTATTTT. Its translation: CASSPTGFEADTQYF.

This clonotype showed up just a few times. The rearrangement uses TRBV6-5 and TRBJ2-1; D may be TRBD2 (6 bases). The V end was cut by 7 bases, the J end by 6 bases, with 22 bases between. Germline CDR1 is MNHEY and CDR2 is SVGAGI. This CDR3 is built from 16 residues. The CDR3 spells CASTSLRDGGFNEQFF. In DNA, the CDR3 is TGTGCCAGCACCTCTCTCCGGGACGGAGGGTTCAATGAGCAGTTCTTC.

V gene TRBV24-1 combines with J gene TRBJ2-2, with no clear D. The CDR3 is 18 amino acids. Looked up from germline, CDR1 is KGHDR and CDR2 is SFDVKD. The V gene lost 4 bases and the J gene lost 4 bases, with 21 bases spanning the gap. The CDR3 is CATSDPPRLSDGTGELFF. The CDR3 bases are TGTGCCACCAGTGACCCCCCCCGACTGAGCGATGGCACCGGGGAGCTGTTTTTT.

The genes are TRBV25-1 and TRBJ2-5; D assignment may be TRBD1 or TRBD2 (6 bases each). The ends were cut back, 10 bases at V and 8 bases at J, with 17 bases in the middle. The germline CDR1 and CDR2 sequences are MGHDK and SYGVNS. This CDR3 contains 12 residues. CDR3 loop: CAIGGGRGTQYF. CDR3 in DNA: TGTGCCATCGGAGGGGGTAGAGGCACCCAGTACTTC.

This clonotype was recorded many times. CDR3 bases: TGTGCCAGCAGCCCCGCAGTGAACACTGAAGCTTTCTTT. This codes for CASSPAVNTEAFF. The genes are TRBV7-6 and TRBJ1-1; D ambiguous. This CDR3 is 13 amino acids long. The ends were cut back, 5 bases at V and 0 bases at J, with 7 bases in the middle. Looked up from germline, CDR1 is SGHVS and CDR2 is FNYEAQ.

Turning to this clonotype: The junction departs from germline at one end; a sequencing error may be responsible. The chain carries TRBV5-3 and TRBJ2-2; D is unclear. TRBV5-3 is treated as an ORF (open reading frame) with a function not yet certain. The length of the CDR3 is 19 residues. The chain's CDR3 is CASSLRSSDTGEHRGELFF. The CDR3 DNA reads TGTGCCAGCAGCTTACGATCCAGCGACACCGGTGAACACCGGGGGGAGCTGTTTTTT.

The J gene is TRBJ1-2, the V gene TRBV9; D might be TRBD1 (5 bases). The CDR3 contains 16 residues. V dropped 3 bases and J dropped 5 bases, with 20 bases sitting between them. Per the germline V gene, CDR1 is SGDLS and CDR2 is YYNGEE. The CDR3 coding sequence is TGTGCCAGCAGCGCACCTAGGGACGGAGGGGAGTATGGCTACACCTTC. Translation gives CASSAPRDGGEYGYTF. The full variable domain, completed using reference TRBV9 and TRBJ1-2, is DSGVTQTPKHLITATGQRVTLRCSPRSGDLSVYWYQQSLDQGLQFLIQYYNGEERAKGNILERFSAQQFPDLHSELNLSSLELGDSALYFCASSAPRDGGEYGYTFGSGTRLTVV.

This clonotype was counted a few times. This chain joins TRBV6-6 and TRBJ2-1; TRBD1 might be the D (6 bases). The CDR3 totals 12 residues. V lost 8 bases, J lost 4 bases, and 9 bases lay in between. Looked up from germline, CDR1 is MNHNY and CDR2 is SVGAGI (reference sequence). CDR3 residues: CASAGDYNEQFF. The CDR3 bases are TGTGCCAGCGCAGGGGATTACAATGAGCAGTTCTTC.

This clonotype has just a few counts. V gene TRBV27 combines with J gene TRBJ2-1; 7 bases align to TRBD1. Unmatched junction bases numbered 3, after V lost 4 bases and J lost 0 bases. This CDR3 comprises 15 residues. Per the germline V gene, CDR1 is MNHEY and CDR2 is SMNVEV (reference sequence). The chain's CDR3 is CASSSQGVSYNEQFF. The CDR3 DNA reads TGTGCCAGCAGTTCTCAGGGGGTCTCCTACAATGAGCAGTTCTTC.

The table lists this clonotype with a few counts. This chain uses TRBV3-1 with TRBJ2-7, with D hard to call. CDR1 is LGHDT, CDR2 YNNKEL, per germline (reference sequence). This CDR3 contains 16 residues. The V end was cut by 0 bases, the J end by 0 bases, with 12 bases between. CDR3 amino acids: CASSQEALSSSYEQYF. CDR3 in DNA: TGTGCCAGCAGCCAAGAAGCCTTATCAAGCTCCTACGAGCAGTACTTC.

This clonotype was picked up many times. This chain links TRBV7-6 with TRBJ1-1, with D maybe TRBD1 (5 bases). V lost 5 bases and J lost 10, with 23 bases in between. CDR3 length: 15 residues. Germline loops: CDR1 SGHVS, CDR2 FNYEAQ. The CDR3 DNA reads as TGTGCCAGCAGCCCCGCTTCCCCCGCAGGGTTTGGAGCTTTCTTT. Translating it yields CASSPASPAGFGAFF.

V usage is TRBV27 and J usage is TRBJ1-4; D perhaps matches TRBD1 (6 bases). Germline values: CDR1 MNHEY, CDR2 SMNVEV (reference sequence). V shed 8 bases and J shed 8 bases, with 15 bases lying between them. There are 13 residues in the CDR3. The CDR3 region is CASGRGAREKLFF. The DNA of the CDR3 is TGTGCCAGCGGTCGGGGGGCTCGGGAAAAACTGTTTTTT.